Listed below are T cell receptor beta chains from one sample, sequenced in a study of T cells in Graves' hyperthyroidism and ophthalmopathy. MiXCR was run by TCRdb on the multiplex PCR reads, yielding one entry per CDR3 protein. The data hold about 520,000 distinct CDR3 sequences, with around a quarter observed a single time. Sequencing used blood. The receptor source for this set is a woman aged 25 to 45 with Graves' ophthalmopathy. The CDR3 runs from the conserved cysteine through the conserved F or W. Fields, in order: D gene, clone size, J gene, V gene, CDR3 protein, CDR3 DNA. The D gene is left open where the match is weak. Some rows have no size entry. The others give once, few or many, or a class for an expanded clone.

. . TRBJ1-2 TRBV6-1 CASTPRGWVNYGYTF TGTGCCAGCACTCCCCGGGGGTGGGTAAACTATGGCTACACCTTC
. many TRBJ1-5 TRBV11-2 CASSLGMVGSNQPQHF TGTGCCAGCAGCTTAGGCATGGTGGGGAGCAATCAGCCCCAGCATTTT
. many TRBJ1-1 TRBV7-9 CASTQAVTEAFF TGTGCCAGCACCCAAGCTGTCACTGAAGCTTTCTTT
. . TRBJ1-5 TRBV2 CASSTGRGSNQPQHF TGTGCCAGCAGTACAGGGCGCGGTAGCAATCAGCCCCAGCATTTT
. . TRBJ1-5 TRBV6-1 CASSEVRNQPQHF TGTGCCAGCAGTGAGGTACGGAATCAGCCCCAGCATTTT
. . TRBJ1-5 TRBV7-2 CASSSQQDQPQHF TGTGCCAGCAGCTCCCAACAGGATCAGCCCCAGCATTTT
TRBD1 . TRBJ2-5 TRBV7-8 CASSPDRAQETQYF TGTGCCAGCAGCCCGGACAGGGCCCAAGAGACCCAGTACTTC
. many TRBJ2-5 TRBV7-9 CASSLTLGWETQYF TGTGCCAGCAGCTTAACACTAGGCTGGGAGACCCAGTACTTC
. few TRBJ2-5 TRBV12-3/TRBV12-4 CASSERRRETQYF TGTGCCAGCAGCGAGAGGAGGAGAGAGACCCAGTACTTC
TRBD1 many TRBJ2-5 TRBV9 CASSRGDSGGGETQYF TGTGCCAGCAGCAGAGGGGACAGCGGAGGAGGAGAGACCCAGTACTTC
. many TRBJ1-2 TRBV15 CATSNTGNYGYTF TGTGCCACCAGCAACACAGGTAACTATGGCTACACCTTC
. many TRBJ1-1 TRBV20-1 CSARPYIQAEAFF TGCAGTGCTAGACCCTATATCCAGGCCGAAGCTTTCTTT
TRBD1 . TRBJ2-7 TRBV10-2 CASSFGTGDEQYF TGCGCCAGCAGTTTTGGGACAGGGGACGAGCAGTACTTC
. many TRBJ1-1 TRBV6-2/TRBV6-3 CASSLWSGEAFF TGTGCCAGCAGCCTCTGGAGCGGTGAAGCTTTCTTT
TRBD1 . TRBJ2-7 TRBV6-1 CASSEARWTGTYEQYF TGTGCCAGCAGTGAAGCGCGTTGGACAGGCACCTACGAGCAGTACTTC
. many TRBJ1-2 TRBV2 CASSDSVYYGYTF TGTGCCAGCAGTGACTCGGTTTACTATGGCTACACCTTC
TRBD1 many TRBJ2-5 TRBV20-1 CSARTGGWKTQYF TGCAGTGCTAGGACAGGGGGTTGGAAGACCCAGTACTTC
. few TRBJ2-4 TRBV27 CASSLGTKNIQYF TGTGCCAGCAGTTTAGGAACCAAAAACATTCAGTACTTC
. . TRBJ1-2 TRBV5-1 CASSLDYDYGYTF TGCGCCAGCAGCTTAGACTACGACTATGGCTACACCTTC
. many TRBJ1-2 TRBV6-1 CASSELGYYGYTF TGTGCCAGCAGTGAACTGGGATACTATGGCTACACCTTC
. many TRBJ2-7 TRBV20-1 CSASSGALKNEQYF TGCAGTGCTAGTTCGGGGGCGCTTAAAAACGAGCAGTACTTC
. many TRBJ1-2 TRBV12-3/TRBV12-4 CASSLASAAGYTF TGTGCCAGCAGTTTAGCCTCTGCGGCTGGCTACACCTTC
TRBD1 . TRBJ1-1 TRBV7-9 CASSTQGAETEAFF TGTGCCAGCAGCACCCAGGGGGCCGAAACTGAAGCTTTCTTT
. many TRBJ2-4 TRBV11-2 CASGQLAKNIQYF TGTGCCAGCGGACAGCTGGCCAAAAACATTCAGTACTTC
. many TRBJ2-5 TRBV14 CASSQKIRTGWAETQYF TGTGCCAGCAGCCAAAAAATCCGCACAGGGTGGGCAGAGACCCAGTACTTC
. few TRBJ1-5 TRBV15 CATSRDQQVGQPQHF TGTGCCACCAGCAGAGATCAACAGGTTGGGCAGCCCCAGCATTTT
. many TRBJ2-1 TRBV20-1 CSARFPRSSYNEQFF TGCAGTGCTAGATTTCCAAGAAGCTCCTACAATGAGCAGTTCTTC
. many TRBJ1-2 TRBV12-3/TRBV12-4 CASSLSAGAGHGYTF TGTGCCAGCAGTTTATCGGCAGGGGCGGGTCATGGCTACACCTTC
. many TRBJ1-2 TRBV15 CATSTNYGYTF TGTGCCACCAGCACCAACTATGGCTACACCTTC
. . TRBJ2-7 TRBV10-3 CAISEEGWGSYEQYF TGTGCCATCAGTGAGGAGGGGTGGGGGTCCTACGAGCAGTACTTC
. . TRBJ1-1 TRBV28 CASSYAIRNTEAFF TGTGCCAGCAGCTATGCTATTAGGAACACTGAAGCTTTCTTT
. many TRBJ1-1 TRBV19 CASSINDRTNTEAFF TGTGCCAGTAGTATAAATGATAGGACGAACACTGAAGCTTTCTTT
TRBD1 once TRBJ2-7 TRBV11-3 CASSPPDRASEQYF TGTGCCAGCAGCCCCCCGGACAGGGCTTCCGAGCAGTACTTC
. . TRBJ1-2 TRBV28 CASRTLWGSGYTF TGTGCCAGCAGAACTCTGTGGGGGTCTGGCTACACCTTC
TRBD2 . TRBJ2-1 TRBV25-1 CASSDLRDYPLSSYNKQFF TGTGCCAGCAGTGACCTCCGGGACTACCCTCTCTCATCCTACAATAAGCAGTTCTTC
. many TRBJ2-5 TRBV7-2 CASSLLTVLAQETQYF TGTGCCAGCAGCTTACTTACCGTGCTAGCCCAAGAGACCCAGTACTTC
. many TRBJ1-2 TRBV6-5 CASSYSADYGYTF TGTGCCAGCAGTTACTCGGCAGACTATGGCTACACCTTC
TRBD1 . TRBJ2-7 TRBV2 CASSKFTGGAVYEQYF TGTGCCAGCAGCAAATTTACAGGGGGCGCAGTCTACGAGCAGTACTTC
. many TRBJ2-7 TRBV30 CAWSADNHEQYF TGTGCCTGGAGTGCAGACAACCACGAGCAGTACTTC
TRBD2 . TRBJ2-7 TRBV19 CASSKLAGTYEQYF TGTGCCAGTAGTAAACTAGCGGGAACCTACGAGCAGTACTTC
. . TRBJ1-2 TRBV12-3/TRBV12-4 CASSLASDRSNYGYTF TGTGCCAGCAGTTTAGCTTCCGACAGGAGTAACTATGGCTACACCTTC
. many TRBJ1-5 TRBV10-3 CAISESRGNNQPQHF TGTGCCATCAGTGAGTCGCGGGGCAACAATCAGCCCCAGCATTTT
TRBD1 many TRBJ2-7 TRBV12-3/TRBV12-4 CASSTTGVEQYF TGTGCCAGCAGCACGACAGGGGTCGAGCAGTACTTC
. . TRBJ1-5 TRBV6-1 CASSEVHGRNQPQHF TGTGCCAGCAGTGAAGTGCACGGACGCAATCAGCCCCAGCATTTT
. many TRBJ2-7 TRBV19 CASTATSGEQYF TGTGCCAGTACAGCCACCTCCGGGGAGCAGTACTTC
. . TRBJ2-7 TRBV12-3/TRBV12-4 CASSRGLAFYEQYF TGTGCCAGCAGTAGGGGGCTAGCGTTCTACGAGCAGTACTTC
. . TRBJ2-7 TRBV20-1 CSARTSRGGTTIYEQYF TGCAGTGCTAGAACCTCTCGGGGCGGGACGACCATCTACGAGCAGTACTTC
. many TRBJ1-2 TRBV11-1 CASSLDLWQPANYGYTF TGTGCCAGCAGCTTAGACTTGTGGCAGCCCGCTAACTATGGCTACACCTTC
. many TRBJ1-2 TRBV7-9 CASSRTLGGGGYTF TGTGCCAGCAGCCGCACTCTAGGGGGTGGTGGCTACACCTTC
. . TRBJ1-1 TRBV20-1 CSASSGLNTEAFF TGCAGTGCCAGTTCGGGACTGAACACTGAAGCTTTCTTT
. many TRBJ1-3 TRBV6-5 CASSPLGAGNTIYF TGTGCCAGCAGTCCACTGGGGGCGGGAAACACCATATATTTT
. . TRBJ1-5 TRBV12-3/TRBV12-4 CASSLQIKPQHF TGTGCCAGCAGTTTACAGATCAAGCCCCAGCATTTT
. . TRBJ2-7 TRBV12-3/TRBV12-4 CASSEWDAVSSYEQYF TGTGCCAGCAGTGAATGGGACGCCGTAAGCTCCTACGAGCAGTACTTC
TRBD1 many TRBJ1-1 TRBV9 CASSVTGGWTEAFF TGTGCCAGCAGCGTTACAGGGGGTTGGACTGAAGCTTTCTTT
TRBD1 few TRBJ2-7 TRBV20-1 CSARRTGNRYEQYF TGCAGTGCTAGAAGGACAGGGAATCGCTACGAGCAGTACTTC
. few TRBJ1-4 TRBV19 CASSPHQTKPSEKLFF TGTGCCAGTAGTCCCCATCAGACCAAACCCAGTGAAAAACTGTTTTTT
. many TRBJ2-3 TRBV6-1 CASSEQSSTDTQYF TGTGCCAGCAGTGAGCAGAGTAGCACAGATACGCAGTATTTT